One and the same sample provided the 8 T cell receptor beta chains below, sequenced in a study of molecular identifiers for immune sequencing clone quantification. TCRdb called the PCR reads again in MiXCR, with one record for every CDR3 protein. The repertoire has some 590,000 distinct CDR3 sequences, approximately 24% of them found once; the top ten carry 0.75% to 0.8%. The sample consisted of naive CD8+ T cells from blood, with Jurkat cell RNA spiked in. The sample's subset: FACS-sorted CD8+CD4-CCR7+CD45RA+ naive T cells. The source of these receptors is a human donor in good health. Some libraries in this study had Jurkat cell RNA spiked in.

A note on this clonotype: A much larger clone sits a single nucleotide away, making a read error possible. The CDR3 here is CASSSHTGTSSSYNEQYF. The CDR3 coding sequence is TGTGCCAGCAGCTCACATACCGGGACATCTAGCTCCTACAATGAGCAGTACTTC. This chain joins TRBV7-2 and TRBJ2-1; TRBD1 might be the D (6 bases). The J call may be faulty, since TRBJ2-7 better matches the DNA end. CDR3 length equals 18 residues. Germline CDR1 and CDR2: SGHTA and FQGNSA.

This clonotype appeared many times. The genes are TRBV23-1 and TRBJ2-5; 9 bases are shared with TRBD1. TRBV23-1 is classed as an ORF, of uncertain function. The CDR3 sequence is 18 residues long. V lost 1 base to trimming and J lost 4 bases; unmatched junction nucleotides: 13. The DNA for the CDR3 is TGCGCCAGCAGTCAATGGTTTCCGGGACAGGGTCGTCGAGAGACCCAGTACTTC. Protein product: CASSQWFPGQGRRETQYF.

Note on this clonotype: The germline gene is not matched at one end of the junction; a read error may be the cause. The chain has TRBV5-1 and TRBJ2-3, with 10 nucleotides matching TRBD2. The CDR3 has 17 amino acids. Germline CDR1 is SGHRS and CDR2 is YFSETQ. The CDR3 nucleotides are TGCGCCGGCAGCTTGGAGTCAGCGGGGGGGCGGGTGAATACGCAGTATTTC. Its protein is CAGSLESAGGRVNTQYF.

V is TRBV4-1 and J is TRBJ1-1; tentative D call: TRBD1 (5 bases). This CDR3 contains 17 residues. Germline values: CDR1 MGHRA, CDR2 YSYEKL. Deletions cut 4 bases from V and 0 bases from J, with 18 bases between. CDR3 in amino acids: CASSPRVWGIMNTEAFF. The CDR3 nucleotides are TGCGCCAGCAGCCCCCGGGTTTGGGGGATCATGAACACTGAAGCTTTCTTT.

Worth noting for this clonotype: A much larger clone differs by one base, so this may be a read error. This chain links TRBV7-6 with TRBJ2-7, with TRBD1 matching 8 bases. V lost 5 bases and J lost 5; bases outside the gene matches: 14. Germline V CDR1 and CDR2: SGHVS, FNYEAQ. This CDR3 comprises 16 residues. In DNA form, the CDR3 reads TGTGCCAGCAGCGAGTTCGCCCCACAGGGGGATCACGAGCAGTACTTC. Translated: CASSEFAPQGDHEQYF.

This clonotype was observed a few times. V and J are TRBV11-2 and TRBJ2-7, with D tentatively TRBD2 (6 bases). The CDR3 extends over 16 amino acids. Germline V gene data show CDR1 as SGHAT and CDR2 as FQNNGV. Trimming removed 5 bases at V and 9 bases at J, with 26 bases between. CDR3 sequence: CASSTLPGVNRWGQYF. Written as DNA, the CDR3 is TGTGCCAGCAGCACCCTCCCGGGGGTGAACAGATGGGGGCAGTACTTC.

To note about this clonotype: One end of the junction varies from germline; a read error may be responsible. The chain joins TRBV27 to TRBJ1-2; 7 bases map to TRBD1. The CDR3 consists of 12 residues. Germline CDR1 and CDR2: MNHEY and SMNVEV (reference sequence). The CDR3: CASSLQRTGLIF. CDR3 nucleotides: TGTGCCAGCAGTTTACAGCGGACAGGCCTCATTTTC.

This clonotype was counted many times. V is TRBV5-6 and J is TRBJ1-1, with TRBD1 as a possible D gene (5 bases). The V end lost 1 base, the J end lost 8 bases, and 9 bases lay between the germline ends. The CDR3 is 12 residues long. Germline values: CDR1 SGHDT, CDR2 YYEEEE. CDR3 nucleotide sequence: TGTGCCAGCAGCTTGCCGGCAGGGGAAGCTTTCTTT. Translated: CASSLPAGEAFF. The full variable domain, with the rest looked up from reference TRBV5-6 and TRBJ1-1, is DAGVTQSPTHLIKTRGQQVTLRCSPKSGHDTVSWYQQALGQGPQFIFQYYEEEERQRGNFPDRFSGHQFPNYSSELNVNALLLGDSALYLCASSLPAGEAFFGQGTRLTVV.